Detailed here is one T cell receptor (beta chain). Its antigen remains unknown. Donors showed nominal health when sampled, although they likely had unrecorded immune exposures. The entry originates in a study of cytomegalovirus exposure and HLA in healthy donors. It was with 60 Vbeta and 13 Jbeta primers that the PCR ran. Libraries were prepared by immunoSEQ multiplex PCR; TCRdb keeps only in-frame clonotypes and omits some of them. This sample's table reports about 160,000 clones. Findings and limits, study-wide: Reportedly, a later analysis found an Asian-associated ancestry cluster had fewer N-insertions than the approximately 640-donor mean. Diagnosis of cytomegalovirus status made by the classifier reportedly showed high specificity and sensitivity. Across HLA loci, a later analysis found differing TCR association rates, with DRB1 most and HLA-C fewest.

This receptor was taken from a man aged 25 to 40 in good health and CMV-seronegative. Sequences were obtained from PBMCs.

This CDR3 reads CASSAGLSSYNEQFF. The CDR3 nucleotides are TGTGCCAGCAGCGCCGGACTCAGCTCCTACAATGAGCAGTTCTTC. The chain recombines TRBV5-4 with TRBJ2-1; D perhaps matches TRBD2 (5 bases). Trimming took 4 bases from V and 0 from J, leaving 11 bases between them. Germline CDR1 SGHNT, CDR2 YYREEE (reference sequence). The CDR3 is 15 residues long.